The 7 T cell receptor beta chains below were found in one sample sequenced in a study of blood T cells in healthy people across ages. A J-beta primer mix and a sample-barcoded 5' primer were used in a second PCR of roughly 6 to 11 cycles. TCRdb reprocessed the 5' RACE reads via MiXCR and lists one record per CDR3 protein. The data contain some 710,000 distinct CDR3 sequences, 46% of them seen just once; the ten biggest clones take up about a sixth. Sample: blood. The receptors stem from a man older than 75 in good health.

This clonotype turned up a few times. The chain links TRBV7-2 to TRBJ2-2; weak D call: TRBD1 (5 bases). The CDR3 consists of 17 residues. Germline V gene sequence: CDR1 SGHTA, CDR2 FQGNSA. V lost 1 base, J lost 6 bases, and 18 bases lay in between. Written as DNA, the CDR3 is TGTGCCAGCAGCTTAGGTTATAGGGGCTTGACGGCCGGGGAGCTGTTTTTT. This encodes CASSLGYRGLTAGELFF.

This chain connects TRBV20-1 to TRBJ1-2; D not resolved. The CDR3 is made up of 13 amino acids. Trimming shortened V by 6 bases and J by 1 base, and 12 bases separated the two germline ends. Germline values: CDR1 DFQATT, CDR2 SNEGSKA (reference sequence). The CDR3 here is CSAQGQSNYGYTF. The CDR3 DNA reads TGCAGTGCCCAAGGGCAGAGTAACTATGGCTACACCTTC.

As for this clonotype: Sequence at one end of the junction differs from germline and may be a read error. This chain connects TRBV3-1 to TRBJ1-4; no reliable D call. Germline loops: CDR1 LGHDT, CDR2 YNNKEL (reference sequence). The CDR3 totals 12 residues. In nucleotides, the CDR3 is TGTGCCGGCAGCCGCATAAATGAAAAACTGTTTTTT. Its translation: CAGSRINEKLFF.

This clonotype has only a few counts. The V call is TRBV14, the J call TRBJ1-1; no definite D call. Germline V gives CDR1 SGHDN, CDR2 FVKESK. The ends were cut back, 2 bases at V and 11 bases at J, with 12 bases in the middle. This CDR3 region has 12 residues. The CDR3 sequence is CASSQHQRRAFF. The CDR3 DNA is TGTGCCAGCAGCCAACACCAACGTCGGGCTTTCTTT.

Here the CDR3 DNA reads TGTGCCAGCAGCCTAACCGCTGGACTTACCTACGAGCAGTACTTC. This translates into CASSLTAGLTYEQYF. The V gene is TRBV4-2, the J gene TRBJ2-4; D may be TRBD2 (5 bases). The closer fit of TRBJ2-7 to the DNA end suggests the J call may be wrong. The CDR3 is 15 residues long. CDR1 is LGHNA and CDR2 is YNFKEQ in the germline V gene.

V and J are TRBV10-3 and TRBJ2-2, with 13 bases aligning to TRBD2. V was pared by 0 bases and J by 5 bases, with 6 bases of the junction left unmatched. The CDR3 has 18 residues. Germline V gene data show CDR1 as ENHRY and CDR2 as SYGVKD. The CDR3 DNA sequence: TGTGCCATCAGTGAGTCTCCTCCGGGACTAGCGGGGACCGGGGAGCTGTTTTTT. Its protein is CAISESPPGLAGTGELFF.

Remarks on this clonotype: This may come from a read error, since a much larger clone is one base off. The V call is TRBV24-1, the J call TRBJ2-1, with 9 positions matching TRBD2. This CDR3 comprises 14 residues. The germline V gene encodes CDR1 KGHDR and CDR2 SFDVKD. The ends lost 3 bases at V and 8 bases at J; junction bases unmatched: 4. CDR3 sequence: CATSDAGTSYEQFF. CDR3 coding DNA: TGTGCCACCAGTGATGCCGGGACTAGCTATGAGCAGTTCTTC.